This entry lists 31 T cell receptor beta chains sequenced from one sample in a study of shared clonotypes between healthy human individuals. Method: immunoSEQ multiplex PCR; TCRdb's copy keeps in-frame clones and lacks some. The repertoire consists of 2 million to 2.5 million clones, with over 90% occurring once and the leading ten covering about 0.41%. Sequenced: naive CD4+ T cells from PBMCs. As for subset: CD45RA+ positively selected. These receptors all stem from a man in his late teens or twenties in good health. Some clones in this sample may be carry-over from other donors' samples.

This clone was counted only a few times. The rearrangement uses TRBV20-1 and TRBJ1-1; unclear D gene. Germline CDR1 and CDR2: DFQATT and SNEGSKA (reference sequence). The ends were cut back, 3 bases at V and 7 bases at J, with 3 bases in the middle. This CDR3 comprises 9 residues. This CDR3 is CSASVEAFF. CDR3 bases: TGCAGTGCTAGTGTTGAAGCTTTCTTT.

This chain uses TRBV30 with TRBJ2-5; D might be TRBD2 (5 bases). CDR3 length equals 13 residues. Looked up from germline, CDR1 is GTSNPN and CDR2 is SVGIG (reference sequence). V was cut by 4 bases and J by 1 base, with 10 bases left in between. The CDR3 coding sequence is TGTGCCTGGATATCGAGGGTCCAAGAGACCCAGTACTTC. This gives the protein CAWISRVQETQYF.

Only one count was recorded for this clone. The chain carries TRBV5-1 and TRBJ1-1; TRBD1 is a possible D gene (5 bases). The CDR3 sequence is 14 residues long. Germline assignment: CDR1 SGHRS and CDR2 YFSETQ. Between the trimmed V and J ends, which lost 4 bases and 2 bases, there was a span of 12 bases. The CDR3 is CASSIGTANTEAFF. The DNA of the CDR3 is TGCGCCAGCAGCATCGGGACGGCAAACACTGAAGCTTTCTTT.

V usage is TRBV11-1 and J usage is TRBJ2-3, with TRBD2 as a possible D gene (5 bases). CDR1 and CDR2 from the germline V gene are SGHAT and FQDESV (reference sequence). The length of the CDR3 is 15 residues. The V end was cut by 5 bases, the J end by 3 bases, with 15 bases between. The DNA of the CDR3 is TGTGCCAGCAGCCTTAGGGTAGGGAGAACAGATACGCAGTATTTT. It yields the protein CASSLRVGRTDTQYF.

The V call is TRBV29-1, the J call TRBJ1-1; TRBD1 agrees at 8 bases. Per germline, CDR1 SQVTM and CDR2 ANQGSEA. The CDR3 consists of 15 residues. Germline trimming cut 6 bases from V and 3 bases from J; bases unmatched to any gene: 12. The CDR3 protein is CSVPNNPTGDTEAFF. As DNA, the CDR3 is TGCAGCGTGCCCAATAATCCGACAGGGGACACTGAAGCTTTCTTT.

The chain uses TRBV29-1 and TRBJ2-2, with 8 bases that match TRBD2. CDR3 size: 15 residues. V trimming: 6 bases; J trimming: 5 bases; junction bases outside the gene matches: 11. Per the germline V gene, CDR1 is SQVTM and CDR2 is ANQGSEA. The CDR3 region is CSVPSREGSTGELFF. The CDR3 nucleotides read TGCAGCGTCCCAAGTCGGGAGGGCTCTACCGGGGAGCTGTTTTTT.

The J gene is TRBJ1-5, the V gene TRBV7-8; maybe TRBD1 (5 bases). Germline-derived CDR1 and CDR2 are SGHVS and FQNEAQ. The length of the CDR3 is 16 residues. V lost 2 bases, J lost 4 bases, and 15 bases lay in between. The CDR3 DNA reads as TGTGCCAGCAGCTTATTCGTCAGGGCCCGAAATCAGCCCCAGCATTTT. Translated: CASSLFVRARNQPQHF. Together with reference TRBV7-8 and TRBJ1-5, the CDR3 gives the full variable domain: GAGVSQSPRYKVAKRGQDVALRCDPISGHVSLFWYQQALGQGPEFLTYFQNEAQLDKSGLPSDRFFAERPEGSVSTLKIQRTQQEDSAVYLCASSLFVRARNQPQHFGDGTRLSIL.

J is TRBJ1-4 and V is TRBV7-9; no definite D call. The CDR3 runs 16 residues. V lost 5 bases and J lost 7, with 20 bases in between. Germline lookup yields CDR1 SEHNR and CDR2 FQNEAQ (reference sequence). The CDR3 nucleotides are TGTGCCAGCAGCCTACCCGGTAACCTGGCTGTTGAAAAACTGTTTTTT. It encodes CASSLPGNLAVEKLFF.

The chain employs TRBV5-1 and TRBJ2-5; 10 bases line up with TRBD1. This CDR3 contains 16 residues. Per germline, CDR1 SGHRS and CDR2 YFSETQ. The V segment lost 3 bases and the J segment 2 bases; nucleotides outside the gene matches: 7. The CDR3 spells CASSSVTGGGQETQYF. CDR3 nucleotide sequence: TGCGCCAGCAGCTCAGTGACAGGGGGCGGGCAAGAGACCCAGTACTTC.

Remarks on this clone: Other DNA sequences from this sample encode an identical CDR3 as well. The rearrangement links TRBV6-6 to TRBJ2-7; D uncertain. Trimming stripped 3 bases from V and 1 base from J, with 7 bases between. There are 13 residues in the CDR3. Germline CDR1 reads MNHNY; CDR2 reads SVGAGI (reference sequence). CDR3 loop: CASSYGQSYEQYF. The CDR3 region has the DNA TGTGCCAGCAGTTATGGGCAGTCCTACGAGCAGTACTTC.

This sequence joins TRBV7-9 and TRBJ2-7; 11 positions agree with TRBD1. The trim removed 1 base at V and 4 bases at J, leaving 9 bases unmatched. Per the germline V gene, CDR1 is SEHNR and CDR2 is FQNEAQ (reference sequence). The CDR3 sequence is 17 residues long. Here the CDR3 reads CASSLDRWDRGIYEQYF. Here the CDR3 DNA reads TGTGCCAGCAGCTTAGACCGTTGGGACAGGGGGATATACGAGCAGTACTTC.

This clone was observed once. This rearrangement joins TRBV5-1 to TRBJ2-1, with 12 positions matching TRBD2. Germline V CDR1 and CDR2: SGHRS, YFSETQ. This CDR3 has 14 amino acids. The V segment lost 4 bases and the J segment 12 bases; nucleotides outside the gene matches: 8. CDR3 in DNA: TGCGCCAGCAGCAGCGGGACTAGCGGGTGGGGGCAGTTCTTC. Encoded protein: CASSSGTSGWGQFF. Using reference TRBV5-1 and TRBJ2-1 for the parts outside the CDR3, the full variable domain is KAGVTQTPRYLIKTRGQQVTLSCSPISGHRSVSWYQQTPGQGLQFLFEYFSETQRNKGNFPGRFSGRQFSNSRSEMNVSTLELGDSALYLCASSSGTSGWGQFFGPGTRLTVL.

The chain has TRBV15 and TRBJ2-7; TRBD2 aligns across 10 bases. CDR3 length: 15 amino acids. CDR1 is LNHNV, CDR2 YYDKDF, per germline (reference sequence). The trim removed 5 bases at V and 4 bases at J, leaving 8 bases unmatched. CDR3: CATSGLAGGVYEQYF. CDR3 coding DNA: TGTGCCACCAGCGGCTTAGCGGGAGGTGTGTACGAGCAGTACTTC.

This CDR3 reads CASSLVMGGNSYNEQFF. DNA of the CDR3: TGTGCCAGCAGCTTAGTAATGGGCGGGAACTCCTACAATGAGCAGTTCTTC. The chain combines TRBV7-6 with TRBJ2-1; possible D gene TRBD2, 6 bases. The V gene's germline CDR1 is SGHVS and CDR2 FNYEAQ. Deletions cut 1 base from V and 0 bases from J, with 13 bases between. The CDR3 is 17 residues long.

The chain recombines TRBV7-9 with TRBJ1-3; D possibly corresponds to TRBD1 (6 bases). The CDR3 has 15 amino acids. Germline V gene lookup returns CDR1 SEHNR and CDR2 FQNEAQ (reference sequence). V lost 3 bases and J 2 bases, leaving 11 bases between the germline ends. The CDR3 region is CASSFYRDTGNTIYF. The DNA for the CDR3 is TGTGCCAGCAGCTTTTATAGGGACACTGGAAACACCATATATTTT. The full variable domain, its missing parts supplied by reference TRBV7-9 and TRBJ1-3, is DTGVSQNPRHKITKRGQNVTFRCDPISEHNRLYWYRQTLGQGPEFLTYFQNEAQLEKSRLLSDRFSAERPKGSFSTLEIQRTEQGDSAMYLCASSFYRDTGNTIYFGEGSWLTVV.

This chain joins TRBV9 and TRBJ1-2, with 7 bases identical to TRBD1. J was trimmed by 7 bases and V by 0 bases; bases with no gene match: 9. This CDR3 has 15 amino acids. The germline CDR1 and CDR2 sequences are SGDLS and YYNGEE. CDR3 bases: TGTGCCAGCAGCGTAGCGGGGACAGACACTGGTGGCTACACCTTC. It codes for CASSVAGTDTGGYTF.

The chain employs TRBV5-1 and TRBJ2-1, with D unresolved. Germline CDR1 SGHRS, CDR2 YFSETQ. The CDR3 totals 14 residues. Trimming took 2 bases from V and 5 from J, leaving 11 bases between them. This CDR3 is CASSLNPRNNEQFF. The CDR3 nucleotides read TGCGCCAGCAGCTTAAACCCCCGAAACAATGAGCAGTTCTTC.

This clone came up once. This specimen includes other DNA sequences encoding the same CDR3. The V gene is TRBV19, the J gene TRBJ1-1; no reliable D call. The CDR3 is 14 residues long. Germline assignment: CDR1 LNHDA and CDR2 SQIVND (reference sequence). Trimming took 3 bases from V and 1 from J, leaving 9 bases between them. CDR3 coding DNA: TGTGCCAGTAGTATCCGACGGGGGAACACTGAAGCTTTCTTT. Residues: CASSIRRGNTEAFF.

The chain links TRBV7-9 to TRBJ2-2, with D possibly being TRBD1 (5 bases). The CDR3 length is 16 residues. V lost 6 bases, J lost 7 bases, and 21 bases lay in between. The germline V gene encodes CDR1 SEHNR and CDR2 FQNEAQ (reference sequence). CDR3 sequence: CASSPTLQVQGGELFF. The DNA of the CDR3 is TGTGCCAGCAGTCCGACCCTGCAGGTTCAGGGCGGGGAGCTGTTTTTT.

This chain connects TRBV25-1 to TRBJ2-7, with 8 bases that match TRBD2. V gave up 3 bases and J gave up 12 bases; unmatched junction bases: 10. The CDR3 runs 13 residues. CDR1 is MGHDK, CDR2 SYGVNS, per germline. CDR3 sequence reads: CASSDPSSGDPYF. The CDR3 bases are TGTGCCAGCAGTGACCCGAGTAGCGGGGACCCGTACTTC.

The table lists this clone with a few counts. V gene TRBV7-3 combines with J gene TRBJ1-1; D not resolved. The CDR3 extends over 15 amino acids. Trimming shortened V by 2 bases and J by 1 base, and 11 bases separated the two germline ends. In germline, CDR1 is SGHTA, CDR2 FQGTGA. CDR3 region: CASSLLFPANTEAFF. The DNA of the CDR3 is TGTGCCAGCAGCTTATTGTTCCCGGCGAACACTGAAGCTTTCTTT. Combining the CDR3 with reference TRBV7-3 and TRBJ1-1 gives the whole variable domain GAGVSQTPSNKVTEKGKYVELRCDPISGHTALYWYRQSLGQGPEFLIYFQGTGAADDSGLPNDRFFAVRPEGSVSTLKIQRTERGDSAVYLCASSLLFPANTEAFFGQGTRLTVV.

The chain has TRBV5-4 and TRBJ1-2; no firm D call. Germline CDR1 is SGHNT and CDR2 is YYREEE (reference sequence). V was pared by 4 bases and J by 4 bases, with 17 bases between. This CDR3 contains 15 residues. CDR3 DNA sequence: TGTGCCAGCAGCCATTCTGTGCAACCTGCCTATGGCTACACCTTC. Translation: CASSHSVQPAYGYTF.

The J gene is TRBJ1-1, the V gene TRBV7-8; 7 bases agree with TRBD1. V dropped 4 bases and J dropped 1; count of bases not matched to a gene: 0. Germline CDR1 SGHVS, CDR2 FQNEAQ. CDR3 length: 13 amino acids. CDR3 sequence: CASSWDRNTEAFF. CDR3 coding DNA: TGTGCCAGCAGCTGGGACAGGAACACTGAAGCTTTCTTT.

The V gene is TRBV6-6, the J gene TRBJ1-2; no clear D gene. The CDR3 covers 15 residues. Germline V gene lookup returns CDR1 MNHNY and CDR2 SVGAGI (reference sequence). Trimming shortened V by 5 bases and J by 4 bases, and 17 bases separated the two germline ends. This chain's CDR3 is CASSDFADGIYGYTF. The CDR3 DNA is TGTGCCAGCAGTGACTTCGCGGACGGAATCTATGGCTACACCTTC.

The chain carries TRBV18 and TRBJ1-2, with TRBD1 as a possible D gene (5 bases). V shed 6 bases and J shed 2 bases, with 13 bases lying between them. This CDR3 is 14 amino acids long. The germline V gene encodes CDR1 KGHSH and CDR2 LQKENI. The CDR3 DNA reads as TGTGCCAGCTCCCGGAGCGACAGCAACTATGGCTACACCTTC. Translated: CASSRSDSNYGYTF.

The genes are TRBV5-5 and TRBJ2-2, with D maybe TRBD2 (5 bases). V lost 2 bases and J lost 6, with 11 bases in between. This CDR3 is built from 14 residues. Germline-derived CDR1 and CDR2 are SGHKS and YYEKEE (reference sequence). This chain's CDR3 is CASSFLALPGELFF. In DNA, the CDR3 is TGTGCCAGCAGCTTTCTAGCACTGCCCGGGGAGCTGTTTTTT. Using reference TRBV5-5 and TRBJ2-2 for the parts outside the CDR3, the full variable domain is DAGVTQSPTHLIKTRGQQVTLRCSPISGHKSVSWYQQVLGQGPQFIFQYYEKEERGRGNFPDRFSARQFPNYSSELNVNALLLGDSALYLCASSFLALPGELFFGEGSRLTVL.

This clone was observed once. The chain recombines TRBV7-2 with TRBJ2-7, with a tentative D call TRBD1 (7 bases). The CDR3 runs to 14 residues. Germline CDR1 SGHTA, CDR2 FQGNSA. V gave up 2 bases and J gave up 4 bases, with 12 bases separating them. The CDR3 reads CASSLWSGGYEQYF. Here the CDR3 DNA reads TGTGCCAGCAGCTTATGGTCAGGGGGGTACGAGCAGTACTTC.

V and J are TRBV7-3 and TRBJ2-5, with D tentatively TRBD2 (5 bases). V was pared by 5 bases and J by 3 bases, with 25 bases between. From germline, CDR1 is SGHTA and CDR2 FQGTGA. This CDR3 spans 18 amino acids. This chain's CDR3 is CASSLRAPTRPLKETQYF. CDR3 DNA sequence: TGTGCCAGCAGCCTGAGGGCCCCCACTAGGCCACTTAAAGAGACCCAGTACTTC.

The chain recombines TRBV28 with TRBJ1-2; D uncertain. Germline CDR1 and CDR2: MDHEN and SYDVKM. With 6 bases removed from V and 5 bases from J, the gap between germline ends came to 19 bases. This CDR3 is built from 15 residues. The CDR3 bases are TGTGCCAGCAGGGATCCCAGGAGGCCTCTTTATGGCTACACCTTC. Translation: CASRDPRRPLYGYTF.

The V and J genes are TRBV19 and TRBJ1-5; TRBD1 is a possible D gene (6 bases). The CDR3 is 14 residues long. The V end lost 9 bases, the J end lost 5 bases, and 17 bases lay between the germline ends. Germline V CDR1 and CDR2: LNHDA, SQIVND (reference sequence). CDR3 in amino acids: CASRIGGTDQPQHF. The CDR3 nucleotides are TGTGCCAGCCGCATCGGGGGCACCGATCAGCCCCAGCATTTT.

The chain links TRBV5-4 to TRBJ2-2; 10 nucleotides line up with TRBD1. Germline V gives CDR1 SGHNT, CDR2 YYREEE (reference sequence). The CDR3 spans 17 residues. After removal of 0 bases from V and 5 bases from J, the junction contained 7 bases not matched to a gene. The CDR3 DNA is TGTGCCAGCAGCTTGGGGGGGACAGGGGAGTGGACCGGGGAGCTGTTTTTT. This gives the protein CASSLGGTGEWTGELFF.